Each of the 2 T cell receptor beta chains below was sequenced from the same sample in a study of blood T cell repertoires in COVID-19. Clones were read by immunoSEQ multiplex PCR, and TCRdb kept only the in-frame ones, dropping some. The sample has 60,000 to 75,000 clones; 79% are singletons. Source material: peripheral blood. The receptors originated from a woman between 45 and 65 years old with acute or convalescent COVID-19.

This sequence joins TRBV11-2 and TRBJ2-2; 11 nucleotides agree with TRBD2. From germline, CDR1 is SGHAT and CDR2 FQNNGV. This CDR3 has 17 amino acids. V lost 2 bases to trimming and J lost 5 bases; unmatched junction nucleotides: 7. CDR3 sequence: CASSLSLAGGRTGELFF. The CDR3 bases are TGTGCCAGCAGCTTATCGCTAGCGGGAGGAAGGACCGGGGAGCTGTTTTTT.

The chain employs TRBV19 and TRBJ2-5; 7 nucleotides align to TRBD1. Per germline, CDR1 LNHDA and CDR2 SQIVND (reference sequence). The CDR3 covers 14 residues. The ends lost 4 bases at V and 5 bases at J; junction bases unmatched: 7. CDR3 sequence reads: CASSKGQSRETQYF. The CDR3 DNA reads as TGTGCCAGTAGTAAGGGACAGAGCCGTGAGACCCAGTACTTC.